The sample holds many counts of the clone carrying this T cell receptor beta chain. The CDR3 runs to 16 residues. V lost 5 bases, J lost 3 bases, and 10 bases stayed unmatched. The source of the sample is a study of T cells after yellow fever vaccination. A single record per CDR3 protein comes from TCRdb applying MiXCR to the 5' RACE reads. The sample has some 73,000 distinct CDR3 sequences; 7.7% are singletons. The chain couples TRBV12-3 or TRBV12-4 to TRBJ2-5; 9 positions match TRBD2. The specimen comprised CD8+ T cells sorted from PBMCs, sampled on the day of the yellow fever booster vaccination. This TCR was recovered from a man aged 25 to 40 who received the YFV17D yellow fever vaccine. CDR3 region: CASSPPTSGVEETQYF. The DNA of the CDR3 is TGTGCCAGCAGTCCCCCGACTAGCGGCGTTGAAGAGACCCAGTACTTC.